Listed below are T cell receptor beta chains from one sample, sequenced in a study of cytomegalovirus exposure and HLA in healthy donors. Clones were read by immunoSEQ multiplex PCR, and TCRdb kept only the in-frame ones, dropping some. The sample has over 200,000 clones; 82% are singletons. Sequences were obtained from PBMCs. The source of these receptors is a man aged 35 to 55 in good health and CMV-seropositive. CDR3s include the opening cysteine and the closing phenylalanine or tryptophan. Fields, in order: J gene, clone size, D gene, V gene, CDR3 protein, CDR3 DNA. D genes are given only for firm matches. For some rows the clone size is stated as once, few or many, or as a class when expanded; others skip it.

>TRBJ2-3|NA|NA|TRBV7-6
CASSLAGNTDTQYF
TGTGCCAGCAGCTTAGCGGGCAACACAGATACGCAGTATTTT
>TRBJ2-2|NA|NA|TRBV29-1
CSVDRGLNTGELFF
TGCAGCGTTGATCGTGGACTTAACACCGGGGAGCTGTTTTTT
>TRBJ1-1|NA|TRBD1|TRBV29-1
CSVITGVGAFF
TGCAGCGTTATTACAGGGGTCGGAGCTTTCTTT
>TRBJ2-7|NA|TRBD2|TRBV5-1
CASSFGFGTSGREQYF
TGCGCCAGCAGCTTTGGCTTCGGGACTAGCGGCCGCGAGCAGTACTTC
>TRBJ2-1|NA|TRBD1|TRBV4-1
CASAKGDSTNEQFF
TGCGCCAGTGCGAAAGGGGACAGCACTAATGAGCAGTTCTTC
>TRBJ2-1|few|NA|TRBV5-1
CASSLSANEQFF
TGCGCCAGCAGCTTGAGCGCCAATGAGCAGTTCTTC
>TRBJ2-1|once|TRBD1|TRBV19
CASRDPGTGHNEQFF
TGTGCCAGTAGGGATCCCGGGACAGGGCACAATGAGCAGTTCTTC
>TRBJ1-1|once|NA|TRBV30
CAWSVGGLSEAFF
TGTGCCTGGAGTGTAGGAGGGCTTTCCGAAGCTTTCTTT
>TRBJ2-2|NA|TRBD1|TRBV2
CASKQQGARTGELFF
TGTGCCAGCAAGCAACAGGGGGCGAGAACCGGGGAGCTGTTTTTT
>TRBJ1-5|NA|NA|TRBV27
CASSTGSYSNQPQHF
TGTGCCAGCAGCACAGGGAGCTATAGCAATCAGCCCCAGCATTTT
>TRBJ1-2|once|NA|TRBV21-1
CASSTSCTNYGYTF
TGTGCCAGCAGCACGAGCTGTACTAACTATGGCTACACCTTC
>TRBJ2-2|NA|NA|TRBV18
CASSPPPGSTGELFF
TGTGCCAGCTCACCACCTCCGGGAAGCACCGGGGAGCTGTTTTTT
>TRBJ2-1|NA|NA|TRBV11-3
CASSLPLLNEQFF
TGTGCCAGCAGCTTGCCACTCTTGAATGAGCAGTTCTTC
>TRBJ2-7|NA|NA|TRBV30
CAWSVLALGAGYEQYF
TGTGCCTGGAGTGTACTCGCCCTCGGGGCGGGGTACGAGCAGTACTTC
>TRBJ1-1|once|NA|TRBV7-9
CASSKGDRMNTEAFF
TGTGCCAGCAGCAAGGGTGACAGAATGAACACTGAAGCTTTCTTT
>TRBJ1-2|NA|TRBD1|TRBV7-8
CASSPRTGVSGYTF
TGTGCCAGCAGCCCCCGGACAGGGGTGAGCGGCTACACCTTC
>TRBJ2-7|NA|TRBD2|TRBV5-1
CASRTTSGSLYEQYF
TGCGCCAGCAGGACTACTAGCGGGAGTCTCTACGAGCAGTACTTC
>TRBJ2-3|NA|NA|TRBV7-9
CASSPPGTSLRNTQYF
TGTGCCAGCTCCCCACCCGGCACCTCCTTGAGGAATACGCAGTATTTT
>TRBJ1-6|NA|NA|TRBV30
CAWRDTHNSPLHF
TGTGCCTGGCGGGACACCCATAATTCACCCCTCCACTTT
>TRBJ1-2|NA|NA|TRBV27
CASSLRANEGYTF
TGTGCCAGCAGTTTAAGAGCGAATGAAGGCTACACCTTC
>TRBJ1-4|NA|TRBD1|TRBV19
CAGSNRGGNEKLFF
TGTGCCGGTTCAAACAGGGGGGGTAATGAAAAACTGTTTTTT
>TRBJ2-2|once|NA|TRBV11-3
CASSLSAGNTGELFF
TGTGCCAGCAGCTTATCAGCGGGGAACACCGGGGAGCTGTTTTTT
>TRBJ2-3|few|TRBD1|TRBV29-1
CSVEVRRGPRTDTQYF
TGCAGCGTTGAAGTGCGCAGGGGGCCCCGCACAGATACGCAGTATTTT
>TRBJ2-7|NA|NA|TRBV5-5
CASSLSSTYEQYF
TGTGCCAGCAGCTTGAGCTCGACCTACGAGCAGTACTTC
>TRBJ2-3|NA|TRBD2|TRBV2
CASSEPGRLAGGLGTDTQYF
TGTGCCAGCAGTGAACCAGGGCGTCTAGCGGGAGGTCTCGGCACAGATACGCAGTATTTT
>TRBJ2-7|NA|TRBD1|TRBV6-6
CASSSQGEYEQYF
TGTGCCAGCAGTTCCCAGGGGGAGTACGAGCAGTACTTC
>TRBJ2-2|NA|TRBD2|TRBV27
CASSLLAGGGNTGELFF
TGTGCCAGCAGCCTCCTAGCGGGCGGGGGTAACACCGGGGAGCTGTTTTTT
>TRBJ1-5|NA|TRBD1|TRBV4-1
CASSQDGTGGAQPQHF
TGCGCCAGCAGCCAAGATGGGACAGGGGGCGCCCAGCCCCAGCATTTT
>TRBJ2-2|NA|TRBD2|TRBV5-4
CATLVASGPTATGELFF
TGTGCCACCCTGGTGGCTAGCGGGCCCACCGCCACCGGGGAGCTGTTTTTT
>TRBJ2-1|NA|TRBD1|TRBV30
CAWSGQGGINEQFF
TGTGCCTGGAGTGGACAGGGGGGGATCAATGAGCAGTTCTTC
>TRBJ2-7|NA|NA|TRBV6-5
CASSYSVKGVEQYF
TGTGCCAGCAGTTACTCGGTGAAGGGGGTCGAGCAGTACTTC
>TRBJ2-5|NA|NA|TRBV29-1
CSVVSGGGTQYF
TGCAGCGTTGTTTCGGGGGGCGGGACCCAGTACTTC
>TRBJ2-2|NA|NA|TRBV27
CASSTGTGPAGATGELFF
TGTGCCAGCAGTACCGGGACAGGGCCAGCGGGGGCCACCGGGGAGCTGTTTTTT
>TRBJ2-2|NA|NA|TRBV7-9
CASNLEDSITGELFF
TGTGCCAGCAACTTAGAGGACTCGATCACCGGGGAGCTGTTTTTT
>TRBJ2-5|NA|NA|TRBV7-7
CASSPARGETQYF
TGTGCCAGCAGCCCTGCCCGAGGGGAGACCCAGTACTTC
>TRBJ1-5|few|NA|TRBV6-5
CASSKQGLGNQPQHF
TGTGCCAGCAGTAAACAGGGTCTAGGCAATCAGCCCCAGCATTTT
>TRBJ2-5|NA|TRBD2|TRBV13
CASSLVGEREQYF
TGTGCCAGCAGCTTAGTTGGCGAGCGGGAGCAGTACTTC
>TRBJ1-2|NA|TRBD1|TRBV30
CAWSRTGVHGYTF
TGTGCCTGGAGCCGGACAGGGGTTCATGGCTACACCTTC
>TRBJ2-2|NA|TRBD2|TRBV28
CASSFGGSMNTGELFF
TGTGCCAGCAGTTTCGGCGGGAGTATGAACACCGGGGAGCTGTTTTTT
>TRBJ1-5|NA|TRBD1|TRBV28
CASSLWDRIKGQPQHF
TGTGCCAGCAGTTTATGGGACAGGATCAAGGGTCAGCCCCAGCATTTT
>TRBJ2-2|NA|NA|TRBV7-8
CASSLDSGVNTGELFF
TGTGCCAGCAGCTTAGACTCCGGAGTGAACACCGGGGAGCTGTTTTTT
>TRBJ1-1|NA|NA|TRBV15
CATSRGGAWGEAFF
TGTGCCACCAGCAGAGGTGGGGCTTGGGGTGAAGCTTTCTTT
>TRBJ2-6|few|NA|TRBV6-1
CASSGSLAGGTGANVLTF
TGTGCCAGCAGTGGATCTCTAGCAGGAGGGACTGGGGCCAACGTCCTGACTTTC
>TRBJ2-5|NA|TRBD1|TRBV5-6
CATSSTGAQETQYF
TGTGCCACCTCCTCGACAGGGGCCCAAGAGACCCAGTACTTC
>TRBJ1-5|NA|NA|TRBV6-5
CASTKQGLSQPQHF
TGTGCCAGCACGAAACAGGGATTGTCTCAGCCCCAGCATTTT
>TRBJ2-4|NA|TRBD2|TRBV29-1
CSVCPTSGKLAKNIQYF
TGCAGCGTTTGCCCGACTAGCGGGAAACTAGCCAAAAACATTCAGTACTTC
>TRBJ2-5|once|NA|TRBV7-7
CASSPAWGASETQYF
TGTGCCAGCAGCCCTGCATGGGGCGCTTCAGAGACCCAGTACTTC
>TRBJ1-5|few|NA|TRBV6-6
CASRGNQPQHF
TGTGCCTCCAGGGGCAATCAGCCCCAGCATTTT
>TRBJ2-3|NA|NA|TRBV9
CASSVPPGTAELGDTQYF
TGTGCCAGCAGCGTCCCTCCCGGGACTGCCGAACTCGGAGATACGCAGTATTTT
>TRBJ2-1|NA|NA|TRBV7-9
CASSLAGGKQFF
TGTGCCAGCAGCTTAGCCGGCGGGAAGCAGTTCTTC
>TRBJ1-1|NA|NA|TRBV18
CASSLRPGHVGSVNTEAFF
TGTGCCAGCTCACTGCGACCGGGACACGTCGGCTCTGTGAACACTGAAGCTTTCTTT
>TRBJ1-1|NA|NA|TRBV27
CASGGRVHAEAFF
TGTGCCAGCGGGGGCAGGGTGCACGCTGAAGCTTTCTTT
>TRBJ1-1|NA|TRBD1|TRBV18
CASSPGRDRFIEAFF
TGTGCCAGCTCACCGGGAAGGGACAGGTTTATTGAAGCTTTCTTT
>TRBJ2-7|once|NA|TRBV10-1
CAIDPDSFSYEQYF
TGCGCCATCGACCCCGACTCCTTCTCCTACGAGCAGTACTTC
>TRBJ2-3|NA|NA|TRBV5-1
CASSGFSTDTQYF
TGCGCCAGCAGCGGCTTTAGCACAGATACGCAGTATTTT
>TRBJ2-1|NA|NA|TRBV18
CASSRDRLNNEQFF
TGTGCCAGCTCACGAGACAGGTTAAACAATGAGCAGTTCTTC
>TRBJ2-3|NA|NA|TRBV5-1
CASSLDSSSGAQYF
TGCGCCAGCAGCTTGGATAGTAGTTCGGGTGCGCAGTATTTT
>TRBJ1-2|once|NA|TRBV27
CASSLLGSNYGYTF
TGTGCCAGCAGTTTATTAGGGAGCAACTATGGCTACACCTTC
>TRBJ2-7|NA|TRBD1|TRBV27
CASSQWTGGYEQYF
TGTGCCAGCAGTCAATGGACAGGGGGCTACGAGCAGTACTTC